This note documents a single TCR beta chain sequence. What it binds is not known. Unrecorded immune exposure was likely among donors, who were nominally healthy when sampled. PCR employed 60 Vbeta and 13 Jbeta primers. Here immunoSEQ multiplex PCR was the method, and the copy in TCRdb shows in-frame clones only, minus some. In all, the sample yields approximately 190,000 clones. The CDR3 sequence is 14 residues long. Looked up from germline, CDR1 is MNHEY and CDR2 is SMNVEV (reference sequence). Trimming removed 8 bases from V and 0 bases from J, with 14 bases in between. The data are from a study of cytomegalovirus exposure and HLA in healthy donors. Whole-study findings and limits: Presence/absence analyses rested on an assumption that sequencing depth was roughly uniform across donors. The majority of CMV-associated TCR beta chains were reported as apparently HLA-restricted in a later analysis. Being productive about 87% or about 30% of the time was typical of most TCR beta V segments in an earlier analysis.

The chain couples TRBV27 to TRBJ2-7, with D perhaps TRBD1 (5 bases). Material: PBMCs. The source of this sequence is a man aged 30 to 45 in good health and CMV-seronegative. The CDR3 reads CASAKGFSSYEQYF. The CDR3 region has the DNA TGTGCCAGCGCCAAGGGGTTCAGCTCCTACGAGCAGTACTTC.